This passage covers 26 T cell receptor beta chains from one sample sequenced in a study of blood T cell repertoires in COVID-19. Assay used: immunoSEQ multiplex PCR; TCRdb lists only in-frame clones, some missing. The profile covers under 250,000 clones, with about 90% appearing a single time and around 0.9% taken by the ten largest. The material sequenced was peripheral blood. The receptors come from a man younger than 40 with COVID-19, enrolled during active disease.

J is TRBJ2-1 and V is TRBV3-1 (or the pseudogene TRBV3-2); the match to TRBD2 covers 8 bases. This CDR3 has 18 amino acids. Germline assignment: CDR1 LGHDT and CDR2 YNNKEL (reference sequence). The J segment lost 0 bases and the V segment lost 0 bases, leaving 7 bases of the junction unmatched. CDR3 in amino acids: CASSQDDSGGFSYNEQFF. The CDR3 region has the DNA TGTGCCAGCAGCCAAGATGACAGCGGGGGTTTCTCCTACAATGAGCAGTTCTTC.

The chain recombines TRBV6-2 or TRBV6-3 with TRBJ2-5, with a weak D call TRBD2 (5 bases). Trimming cost V 3 bases and J 2 bases, with 13 bases left between them. This CDR3 is 15 amino acids long. Germline-derived CDR1 and CDR2 are MNHEY and SVGEGT. The CDR3 sequence is CASSYDSSGQETQYF. The DNA of the CDR3 is TGTGCCAGCAGTTATGATTCCAGCGGACAAGAGACCCAGTACTTC.

This chain joins TRBV10-3 and TRBJ1-3; no definite D call. Trimming cost V 7 bases and J 4 bases, with 8 bases left between them. CDR1 is ENHRY, CDR2 SYGVKD, per germline. CDR3 length: 12 amino acids. CDR3 residues: CAIISGGNTIYF. CDR3 in DNA: TGTGCCATCATCTCGGGGGGAAACACCATATATTTT.

The chain carries TRBV4-2 and TRBJ1-2; 8 bases are a match to TRBD1. The trim removed 6 bases at V and 4 bases at J, leaving 4 bases unmatched. This CDR3 contains 13 residues. Germline assignment: CDR1 LGHNA and CDR2 YNFKEQ. CDR3 loop: CASRRQGSYGYTF. CDR3 DNA sequence: TGTGCCAGCAGGCGACAGGGGAGCTATGGCTACACCTTC.

V usage is TRBV7-9 and J usage is TRBJ2-5; 7 nucleotides agree with TRBD1. J lost 2 bases, V lost 5 bases, and 8 bases had no gene match. In germline, CDR1 is SEHNR, CDR2 FQNEAQ (reference sequence). This CDR3 is 15 amino acids long. The CDR3 region has the DNA TGTGCCAGCAGCGTAACCGGGACAGTTCAAGAGACCCAGTACTTC. Its translation is CASSVTGTVQETQYF.

This clone occurred a few times. The chain recombines TRBV19 with TRBJ1-2; possible D gene TRBD1, 6 bases. This CDR3 has 14 amino acids. Trimming took off 1 base at V and 7 bases at J, with 13 bases between the two ends. Germline lookup yields CDR1 LNHDA and CDR2 SQIVND (reference sequence). This chain's CDR3 is CASSIATGFLGYTF. The CDR3 region has the DNA TGTGCCAGTAGTATAGCGACAGGCTTCCTTGGCTACACCTTC.

The V call is TRBV5-6, the J call TRBJ2-3; 10 nucleotides agree with TRBD1. CDR3 length: 15 residues. The junction had 5 bases not matched to a gene; V was cut back by 4 bases and J by 3 bases. Germline V gives CDR1 SGHDT, CDR2 YYEEEE. The CDR3 DNA sequence: TGTGCCAGCAGCCACCGGACAGGGGGGACAGATACGCAGTATTTT. Its protein product is CASSHRTGGTDTQYF.

This clone occurred once. V and J are TRBV7-3 and TRBJ2-2, with 10 bases aligning to TRBD1. Per the germline V gene, CDR1 is SGHTA and CDR2 is FQGTGA. J was trimmed by 8 bases and V by 3 bases; bases with no gene match: 15. The CDR3 runs to 18 residues. The CDR3 loop reads CASSFPGQGGSSSGELFF. CDR3 nucleotide sequence: TGTGCCAGCAGCTTCCCCGGACAGGGGGGATCCTCTTCGGGGGAGCTGTTTTTT.

This chain joins TRBV14 and TRBJ2-5; TRBD1 agrees at 7 bases. Trimming removed 1 base from V and 1 base from J; junction bases left unmatched: 6. CDR1 SGHDN and CDR2 FVKESK come from the germline V gene. This CDR3 contains 16 residues. The CDR3 nucleotides read TGTGCCAGCAGCCAAGGTGCAGGGGGTGTCCAAGAGACCCAGTACTTC. It encodes CASSQGAGGVQETQYF. Using reference TRBV14 and TRBJ2-5 for the parts outside the CDR3, the full variable domain is EAGVTQFPSHSVIEKGQTVTLRCDPISGHDNLYWYRRVMGKEIKFLLHFVKESKQDESGMPNNRFLAERTGGTYSTLKVQPAELEDSGVYFCASSQGAGGVQETQYFGPGTRLLVL.

This sequence joins TRBV11-2 and TRBJ2-1, with 9 bases that match TRBD1. CDR1 is SGHAT and CDR2 is FQNNGV in the germline V gene. Trimming took 4 bases from V and 6 from J; bases not matched to a gene: 7. The CDR3 length is 15 residues. Written as DNA, the CDR3 is TGTGCCAGCAGCTACCGGGGACAGGGTAGCAATGAGCAGTTCTTC. Its protein product is CASSYRGQGSNEQFF.

The V and J genes are TRBV18 and TRBJ1-2; D uncertain. Germline V CDR1 and CDR2: KGHSH, LQKENI. CDR3 length: 15 amino acids. Between the trimmed V and J ends, which lost 8 bases and 10 bases, there was a span of 26 bases. The CDR3 protein is CASAPGKGAEAFYTF. The CDR3 DNA sequence: TGTGCCAGCGCCCCAGGTAAGGGCGCGGAGGCCTTCTACACCTTC.

The chain recombines TRBV6-5 with TRBJ1-1, with TRBD1 matching 8 bases. The CDR3 covers 14 residues. V was clipped by 4 bases and J by 6 bases; unmatched bases: 7. Per the germline V gene, CDR1 is MNHEY and CDR2 is SVGAGI. CDR3 sequence: CASSWTDRGPEAFF. The DNA for the CDR3 is TGTGCCAGCAGTTGGACCGACAGGGGACCTGAAGCTTTCTTT.

The table lists this clone with a count of one. The rearrangement links TRBV27 to TRBJ2-5, with 7 bases that match TRBD2. Germline V gene lookup returns CDR1 MNHEY and CDR2 SMNVEV (reference sequence). V lost 4 bases, J lost 3 bases, and 5 bases stayed unmatched. This CDR3 is built from 14 residues. In nucleotides, the CDR3 is TGTGCCAGCAGTTGGCTGGGAGGGGAAGAGACCCAGTACTTC. It codes for CASSWLGGEETQYF.

CDR3 DNA: TGTGCCAGCAGTTCGTGGGCAGGGGGAAGGAGCAATCAGCCCCAGCATTTT. It specifies CASSSWAGGRSNQPQHF. This chain joins TRBV6-2 or TRBV6-3 and TRBJ1-5; 7 nucleotides align to TRBD1. This CDR3 region has 17 residues. With V trimmed by 4 bases and J by 1 base, 10 bases remained unmatched. In germline, CDR1 is MNHEY, CDR2 SVGEGT.

This sequence joins TRBV7-6 and TRBJ1-6; a weak D match, TRBD1 (5 bases). V lost 2 bases, J lost 10 bases, and 15 bases lay in between. Per the germline V gene, CDR1 is SGHVS and CDR2 is FNYEAQ. CDR3 size: 15 residues. CDR3 in amino acids: CASSLSGGKRSPLHF. CDR3 nucleotides: TGTGCCAGCAGCTTATCCGGGGGGAAGAGGTCACCCCTCCACTTT.

The rearrangement joins TRBV6-4 to TRBJ2-7; D might be TRBD1 (5 bases). The CDR3 has 13 amino acids. V was cut by 10 bases and J by 4 bases, with 17 bases left in between. CDR1 and CDR2 (germline): MRHNA, SNTAGT. The CDR3 DNA is TGTGCCACTCCGGACATCTGGGAATACGAGCAGTACTTC. The encoded protein is CATPDIWEYEQYF.

The rearrangement joins TRBV6-5 to TRBJ1-2, with D possibly matching TRBD1 (5 bases). This CDR3 is built from 15 residues. Germline CDR1 reads MNHEY; CDR2 reads SVGAGI. Trimming cost V 5 bases and J 3 bases, with 16 bases left between them. The CDR3 DNA reads as TGTGCCAGCAGTCAATCCTACAGGCTGGACTATGGCTACACCTTC. Translation: CASSQSYRLDYGYTF.

The V gene is TRBV19, the J gene TRBJ1-2, with TRBD1 matching over 7 bases. Germline-derived CDR1 and CDR2 are LNHDA and SQIVND (reference sequence). The CDR3 covers 15 residues. With 7 bases clipped from V and 6 bases from J, the junction kept 14 bases outside the gene matches. CDR3 sequence (DNA): TGTGCCAGTAACAGTCGACAGGGTAAAGGACATGGCTACACCTTC. It translates to CASNSRQGKGHGYTF.

The chain employs TRBV6-1 and TRBJ2-5; TRBD2 aligns across 9 bases. Germline V gene data show CDR1 as MNHNS and CDR2 as SASEGT. The CDR3 contains 16 residues. The V segment lost 8 bases and the J segment 4 bases; nucleotides outside the gene matches: 14. The CDR3 loop is CASGVSGGFVGETQYF. In DNA form, the CDR3 reads TGTGCCAGCGGTGTTAGCGGGGGATTCGTGGGAGAGACCCAGTACTTC.

The rearrangement uses TRBV28 and TRBJ2-3; TRBD2 matches at 7 bases. The V and J ends lost 4 bases and 4 bases, in that order; junction bases with no gene match: 23. The CDR3 runs 20 residues. CDR1 is MDHEN and CDR2 is SYDVKM in the germline V gene. DNA of the CDR3: TGTGCCAGCAGTTCCGTCCGGGGGGTCCTTCCCGACCATCCCTCAGATACGCAGTATTTT. This codes for CASSSVRGVLPDHPSDTQYF. The whole variable domain, remainder taken from reference TRBV28 and TRBJ2-3, is DVKVTQSSRYLVKRTGEKVFLECVQDMDHENMFWYRQDPGLGLRLIYFSYDVKMKEKGDIPEGYSVSREKKERFSLILESASTNQTSMYLCASSSVRGVLPDHPSDTQYFGPGTRLTVL.

The chain is built from TRBV13 and TRBJ1-6; D remains ambiguous. V shed 5 bases and J shed 0 bases, with 17 bases lying between them. The germline gives CDR1 PRHDT, CDR2 FYEKMQ (reference sequence). The length of the CDR3 is 18 residues. CDR3 sequence reads: CASSLRAGPSSYNSPLHF. The CDR3 DNA sequence: TGTGCCAGCAGCCTGAGGGCAGGCCCGAGCTCCTATAATTCACCCCTCCACTTT. Combining the CDR3 with reference TRBV13 and TRBJ1-6 gives the whole variable domain AAGVIQSPRHLIKEKRETATLKCYPIPRHDTVYWYQQGPGQDPQFLISFYEKMQSDKGSIPDRFSAQQFSDYHSELNMSSLELGDSALYFCASSLRAGPSSYNSPLHFGNGTRLTVT.

The chain carries TRBV7-9 and TRBJ1-3; tentative D call: TRBD1 (5 bases). The CDR3 extends over 14 amino acids. V lost 4 bases and J lost 0, with 7 bases in between. CDR1 SEHNR and CDR2 FQNEAQ come from the germline V gene (reference sequence). CDR3 amino acids: CASSSGGSGNTIYF. The DNA for the CDR3 is TGTGCCAGCAGCTCGGGGGGCTCTGGAAACACCATATATTTT. The variable domain in full, with the rest retrieved from reference TRBV7-9 and TRBJ1-3, is DTGVSQNPRHKITKRGQNVTFRCDPISEHNRLYWYRQTLGQGPEFLTYFQNEAQLEKSRLLSDRFSAERPKGSFSTLEIQRTEQGDSAMYLCASSSGGSGNTIYFGEGSWLTVV.

This chain links TRBV25-1 with TRBJ2-3, with a tentative D call TRBD1 (5 bases). Looked up from germline, CDR1 is MGHDK and CDR2 is SYGVNS. V lost 5 bases and J lost 2, with 11 bases in between. The CDR3 extends over 14 amino acids. The CDR3 sequence: CASSQGKTTDTQYF. CDR3 bases: TGTGCCAGCAGTCAGGGCAAGACCACAGATACGCAGTATTTT.

The chain carries TRBV12-5 and TRBJ2-2, with TRBD1 as a possible D gene (6 bases). Trimming took off 0 bases at V and 3 bases at J, with 8 bases between the two ends. The V gene's germline CDR1 is LGHNT and CDR2 FRNRAP. The CDR3 totals 15 residues. DNA of the CDR3: TGTGCTAGTGGTTTGGTACAGGGATACACCGGGGAGCTGTTTTTT. Translating gives CASGLVQGYTGELFF. Using reference TRBV12-5 and TRBJ2-2 for the parts outside the CDR3, the full variable domain is DARVTQTPRHKVTEMGQEVTMRCQPILGHNTVFWYRQTMMQGLELLAYFRNRAPLDDSGMPKDRFSAEMPDATLATLKIQPSEPRDSAVYFCASGLVQGYTGELFFGEGSRLTVL.

This clone was counted a single time. J is TRBJ2-5 and V is TRBV19; 7 bases fit TRBD2. The germline V gene has CDR1 LNHDA and CDR2 SQIVND (reference sequence). Trimming took 8 bases from V and 1 from J; bases not matched to a gene: 10. CDR3 length equals 15 residues. CDR3 sequence: CASSRLAGSQETQYF. CDR3 DNA sequence: TGTGCCAGTTCCCGACTAGCCGGCTCCCAAGAGACCCAGTACTTC.

This CDR3 is CASGASGLDTQYF. The DNA for the CDR3 is TGTGCCAGCGGGGCTAGCGGGTTAGATACGCAGTATTTT. The chain links TRBV12-3 or TRBV12-4 to TRBJ2-3, with 8 bases fitting TRBD2. The junction had 6 bases not matched to a gene; V was cut back by 8 bases and J by 5 bases. The CDR3 is 13 residues long.